The subject of this entry is one T cell receptor beta chain. The antigen remains undetermined. Using immunoSEQ multiplex PCR, the repertoire was profiled, and TCRdb retains in-frame clones only, with some absent. The sample consists of tens of thousands of clones, about 93% of them appearing once. This specimen belongs to a study of cytomegalovirus exposure and HLA in healthy donors. Study information: The same platform was used for the 120 validation repertoires and the 500 to 700 first-cohort repertoires, a later analysis reported.

Study-level results: Some TCR beta chains (approximately 180 of them) were listed as cytomegalovirus-associated. For cytomegalovirus status, the classifier reportedly gave diagnoses with high specificity and sensitivity.

Losses at the gene ends were 3 bases for V and 2 bases for J; bases not matched to a gene: 5. The CDR3 spans 15 residues. Germline V gene data show CDR1 as SGDLS and CDR2 as YYNGEE. The donors were part of the approximately 120-subject validation cohort, which stood apart from the 666-subject first cohort. The chain couples TRBV9 to TRBJ2-5; 9 nucleotides agree with TRBD1. The sequencing sample was made of PBMCs. This sequence originates from a man between 18 and 29 years old in good health and CMV-seronegative. As DNA, the CDR3 is TGTGCCAGCAGCGGAGAAGGGACAGGGCAAGAGACCCAGTACTTC. As protein: CASSGEGTGQETQYF.